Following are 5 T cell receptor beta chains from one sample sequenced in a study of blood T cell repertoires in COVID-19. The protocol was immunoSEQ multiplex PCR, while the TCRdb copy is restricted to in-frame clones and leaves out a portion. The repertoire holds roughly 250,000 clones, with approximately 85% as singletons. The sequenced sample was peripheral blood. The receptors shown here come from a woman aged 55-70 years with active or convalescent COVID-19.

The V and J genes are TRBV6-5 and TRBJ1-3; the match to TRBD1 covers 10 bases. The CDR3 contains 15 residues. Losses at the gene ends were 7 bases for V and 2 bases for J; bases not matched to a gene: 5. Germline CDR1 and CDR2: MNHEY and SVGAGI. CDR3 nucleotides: TGTGCCAGCACAAGACAGGGGGCACCTGGAAACACCATATATTTT. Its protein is CASTRQGAPGNTIYF.

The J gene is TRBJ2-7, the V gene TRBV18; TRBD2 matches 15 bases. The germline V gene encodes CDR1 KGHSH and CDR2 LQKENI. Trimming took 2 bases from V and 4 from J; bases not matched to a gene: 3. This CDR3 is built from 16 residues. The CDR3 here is CASSPGTSGGRYEQYF. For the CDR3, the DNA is TGTGCCAGCTCACCAGGGACTAGCGGGGGGAGATACGAGCAGTACTTC.

CDR3 protein: CASSLQVGRSYNEQFF. The CDR3 bases are TGTGCCAGCAGCTTACAGGTAGGGAGGTCCTACAATGAGCAGTTCTTC. The genes are TRBV7-2 and TRBJ2-1; TRBD2 might be the D (6 bases). The germline V gene encodes CDR1 SGHTA and CDR2 FQGNSA. Trimming removed 2 bases from V and 1 base from J, with 12 bases in between. CDR3 size: 16 residues.

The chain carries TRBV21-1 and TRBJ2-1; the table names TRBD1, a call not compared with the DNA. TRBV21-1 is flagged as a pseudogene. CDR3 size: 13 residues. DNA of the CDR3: TGTGCCAGCAGCAAAGGTACAGGTTCCGGGCAGTTCTTC. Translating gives CASSKGTGSGQFF.

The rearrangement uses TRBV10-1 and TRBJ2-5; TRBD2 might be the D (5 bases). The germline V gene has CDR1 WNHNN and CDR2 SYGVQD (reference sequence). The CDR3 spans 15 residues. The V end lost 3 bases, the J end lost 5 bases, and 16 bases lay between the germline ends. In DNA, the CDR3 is TGCGCCAGCAGTGAATCTAGCACCCTAGGGGAGACCCAGTACTTC. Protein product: CASSESSTLGETQYF.